These 29 T cell receptor beta chains came from one sample sequenced in a study of T cells after yellow fever vaccination (dated by TCRdb to about 2019). This specimen's treatment or condition label, interpreted: live attenuated yellow fever vaccine strain. Library preparation was by 5' RACE. TCRdb lists the instrument as Illumina HiSeq 2500. TCRdb trimmed the raw reads at Q25, called clones with MiXCR and kept productive beta chains. Records with the same CDR3 protein are collapsed into one entry carrying the most frequent genes and DNA. In this sample the table shows hundreds of thousands of distinct CDR3 sequences, around 12% of which occur a single time. The biggest ten clones account for more than 12% of the sample. The sequenced sample was PBMCs, obtained on the day of the yellow fever booster vaccination. Every receptor here comes from a man younger than 45 who received the YFV17D yellow fever vaccine.

The chain links TRBV29-1 to TRBJ2-1; 9 positions agree with TRBD2. CDR3 size: 15 residues. Germline loops: CDR1 SQVTM, CDR2 ANQGSEA. V shed 2 bases and J 7 bases; nucleotides not matched to a gene: 9. CDR3 nucleotide sequence: TGCAGCGTTGAACTGGGGCTAGCGGGACTGAATGAGCAGTTCTTC. This codes for CSVELGLAGLNEQFF.

The chain joins TRBV28 to TRBJ2-5; 8 bases are shared with TRBD2. Germline CDR1 reads MDHEN; CDR2 reads SYDVKM. Trimming took 6 bases from V and 1 from J; bases not matched to a gene: 4. The CDR3 covers 14 residues. The CDR3 sequence is CASRLAATQETQYF. CDR3 bases: TGTGCCAGCAGACTAGCGGCAACCCAAGAGACCCAGTACTTC. The variable domain in full, with the rest retrieved from reference TRBV28 and TRBJ2-5, is DVKVTQSSRYLVKRTGEKVFLECVQDMDHENMFWYRQDPGLGLRLIYFSYDVKMKEKGDIPEGYSVSREKKERFSLILESASTNQTSMYLCASRLAATQETQYFGPGTRLLVL.

Points on this clonotype: One end of the junction fails to match germline, which may point to a read error. The J gene is TRBJ2-1, the V gene TRBV7-2, with D uncertain. Germline CDR1 SGHTA, CDR2 FQGNSA. The CDR3 has 18 amino acids. CDR3 protein: CASSVAPPSAASYNEQFF. The CDR3 DNA follows: TGTGCCAGCAGCGTAGCCCCCCCCAGCGCGGCCTCATACAATGAGCAGTTCTTC.

The chain has TRBV20-1 and TRBJ2-7, with 11 nucleotides matching TRBD2. V dropped 3 bases and J dropped 0; count of bases not matched to a gene: 7. CDR3 length: 16 residues. The germline CDR1 and CDR2 sequences are DFQATT and SNEGSKA (reference sequence). The CDR3 loop is CSASPTSGSGSYEQYF. The CDR3 DNA is TGCAGTGCTAGCCCCACTAGCGGGAGTGGCTCCTACGAGCAGTACTTC.

There are many counts of this clonotype. This sequence joins TRBV20-1 and TRBJ1-1; D uncertain. The CDR3 has 13 amino acids. Per germline, CDR1 DFQATT and CDR2 SNEGSKA (reference sequence). Trimming shortened V by 6 bases and J by 4 bases, and 15 bases separated the two germline ends. CDR3 in amino acids: CSATPRAVTEAFF. The CDR3 DNA reads as TGCAGTGCCACCCCCCGTGCAGTCACTGAAGCTTTCTTT.

This chain links TRBV7-9 with TRBJ2-2; a weak D match, TRBD2 (6 bases). Germline values: CDR1 SEHNR, CDR2 FQNEAQ (reference sequence). Trimming took 5 bases from V and 4 from J, leaving 11 bases between them. The CDR3 runs 14 residues. CDR3 sequence (DNA): TGTGCCAGCAGCACCGGAGGGACCACCGGGGAGCTGTTTTTT. It encodes CASSTGGTTGELFF.

This clonotype was recorded a few times. The CDR3 loop is CASSHLEDEQFF. CDR3 DNA: TGTGCCAGCAGCCACCTGGAGGATGAGCAGTTCTTC. This chain links TRBV3-1 with TRBJ2-1; D is perhaps TRBD2 (5 bases). The germline gives CDR1 LGHDT, CDR2 YNNKEL (reference sequence). The ends were cut back, 3 bases at V and 8 bases at J, with 8 bases in the middle. The CDR3 sequence is 12 residues long.

The chain carries TRBV7-2 and TRBJ2-1; D unresolved. There are 15 residues in the CDR3. Germline loops: CDR1 SGHTA, CDR2 FQGNSA. The V end was cut by 1 base, the J end by 9 bases, with 16 bases between. The CDR3 DNA is TGTGCCAGCAGCTTAGACCAGCTAGGATTGGGTGAGCAGTTCTTC. Protein product: CASSLDQLGLGEQFF.

This clonotype was counted many times. The chain has TRBV9 and TRBJ2-5; 8 bases match TRBD2. Trimming took 1 base from V and 3 from J; bases not matched to a gene: 8. The CDR3 runs 16 residues. CDR1 is SGDLS and CDR2 is YYNGEE in the germline V gene. CDR3: CASSVKPSGGKETQYF. As DNA, the CDR3 is TGTGCCAGCAGCGTAAAACCCAGCGGGGGAAAAGAGACCCAGTACTTC.

The chain couples TRBV6-5 to TRBJ2-3; 7 bases line up with TRBD1. The junction had 4 bases not matched to a gene; V was cut back by 0 bases and J by 13 bases. The germline CDR1 and CDR2 sequences are MNHEY and SVGAGI. The CDR3 runs to 12 residues. DNA for the CDR3: TGTGCCAGCAGTTACTCTGGGACAGTTGAGTATTTT. Its translation is CASSYSGTVEYF.

This clonotype was counted between two and nine times. The chain combines TRBV7-9 with TRBJ2-5; 7 bases map to TRBD1. J was trimmed by 7 bases and V by 3 bases; bases with no gene match: 8. Germline assignment: CDR1 SEHNR and CDR2 FQNEAQ (reference sequence). The length of the CDR3 is 14 residues. The CDR3 loop reads CASSLGQPSGTQYF. DNA of the CDR3: TGTGCCAGCAGCTTGGGACAGCCCTCGGGGACCCAGTACTTC.

The chain has TRBV6-2 or TRBV6-3 and TRBJ1-1; 12 bases line up with TRBD1. The V gene's germline CDR1 is MNHEY and CDR2 SVGEGT. This CDR3 has 14 amino acids. Germline trimming cut 6 bases from V and 4 bases from J; bases unmatched to any gene: 3. The chain's CDR3 is CASSRDRGLTEAFF. The CDR3 nucleotides read TGTGCCAGCAGCCGGGACAGGGGGCTCACTGAAGCTTTCTTT.

This clonotype was observed a handful of times. V gene TRBV9 combines with J gene TRBJ1-1; D not certain. Germline loops: CDR1 SGDLS, CDR2 YYNGEE. Trimming left V 0 bases short and J 8 bases short, with 17 bases between. This CDR3 contains 15 residues. This CDR3 reads CASSVVVDGSGEAFF. CDR3 coding DNA: TGTGCCAGCAGCGTAGTAGTAGATGGCAGTGGAGAAGCTTTCTTT.

The V gene is TRBV7-9, the J gene TRBJ2-1, with 10 positions matching TRBD2. The CDR3 has 17 amino acids. In germline, CDR1 is SEHNR, CDR2 FQNEAQ (reference sequence). Germline trimming cut 7 bases from V and 5 bases from J; bases unmatched to any gene: 14. The CDR3 sequence: CASTPGASGRIDNEQFF. CDR3 DNA: TGTGCCAGCACACCGGGGGCTAGCGGGAGAATCGACAATGAGCAGTTCTTC.

In its sample, this clonotype was seen a few times. The V call is TRBV15, the J call TRBJ1-6; tentatively, D is TRBD1 (5 bases). The V end lost 8 bases, the J end lost 7 bases, and 12 bases lay between the germline ends. The CDR3 covers 13 residues. The germline V gene has CDR1 LNHNV and CDR2 YYDKDF (reference sequence). The CDR3 DNA sequence: TGTGCCACCGGCACAGGAACCAATTCACCCCTCCACTTT. Encoded protein: CATGTGTNSPLHF.

This clonotype was seen many times. This sequence joins TRBV5-1 and TRBJ2-3, with D unclear. The CDR3 length is 15 residues. In germline, CDR1 is SGHRS, CDR2 YFSETQ. V shed 0 bases and J shed 0 bases, with 8 bases lying between them. The CDR3 is CASSLVPQSTDTQYF. CDR3 bases: TGCGCCAGCAGCTTGGTTCCGCAAAGCACAGATACGCAGTATTTT.

The chain recombines TRBV4-2 with TRBJ2-3, with TRBD1 matching over 7 bases. Per germline, CDR1 LGHNA and CDR2 YNFKEQ. The V segment lost 2 bases and the J segment 6 bases; nucleotides outside the gene matches: 5. The CDR3 has 14 residues. CDR3 bases: TGTGCCAGCAGCCAACCTTCCAGGGGGGATACGCAGTATTTT. Its protein is CASSQPSRGDTQYF.

Many counts were recorded for this clonotype. The chain couples TRBV12-3 or TRBV12-4 to TRBJ2-7; D is unclear. The CDR3 totals 13 residues. Trimming removed 2 bases at V and 1 base at J, with 6 bases between. The CDR3 spells CASSLSLSYEQYF. CDR3 DNA sequence: TGTGCCAGCAGTTTATCGCTGTCCTACGAGCAGTACTTC.

This clonotype has just a few counts. V usage is TRBV7-2 and J usage is TRBJ2-7, with TRBD2 identical over 8 bases. The J segment lost 7 bases and the V segment lost 4 bases, leaving 12 bases of the junction unmatched. Germline V CDR1 and CDR2: SGHTA, FQGNSA. The CDR3 is 15 amino acids. The CDR3, as DNA: TGTGCCAGCAGCTGGGCGGGAGGTGCCAGTGGTGAGCAGTACTTC. Its translation: CASSWAGGASGEQYF. The variable domain in full, completed from reference TRBV7-2 and TRBJ2-7, reads GAGVSQSPSNKVTEKGKDVELRCDPISGHTALYWYRQSLGQGLEFLIYFQGNSAPDKSGLPSDRFSAERTGGSVSTLTIQRTQQEDSAVYLCASSWAGGASGEQYFGPGTRLTVT.

V usage is TRBV11-2 and J usage is TRBJ2-2; 7 nucleotides align to TRBD1. With 5 bases clipped from V and 9 bases from J, the junction kept 9 bases outside the gene matches. The CDR3 runs to 14 residues. Germline CDR1 SGHAT, CDR2 FQNNGV. In DNA form, the CDR3 reads TGTGCCAGCAGCGCCATGACAGGGAACCGGGAGCTGTTTTTT. It is translated as CASSAMTGNRELFF.

There are a few counts of this clonotype. The chain combines TRBV18 with TRBJ2-1; 12 bases agree with TRBD2. After removal of 6 bases from V and 5 bases from J, the junction contained 14 bases not matched to a gene. Germline V lookup: CDR1 KGHSH, CDR2 LQKENI. The CDR3 consists of 18 residues. In DNA, the CDR3 is TGTGCCAGCTCGGGCCAGACTAGCGGGAGTTCAATCCACAATGAGCAGTTCTTC. As protein: CASSGQTSGSSIHNEQFF.

As for this clonotype: The junction differs from germline at one of its ends, possibly a read error. The chain uses TRBV4-3 and TRBJ2-7; 13 nucleotides line up with TRBD2. Germline V lookup: CDR1 LGHNA, CDR2 YSLEER. The CDR3 sequence is 15 residues long. The CDR3 loop reads CASRQGLAGAYEQYF. CDR3 DNA sequence: TGCGCCAGCAGACAAGGACTAGCGGGAGCCTACGAGCAGTACTTC.

The V gene is TRBV15, the J gene TRBJ2-1; 14 bases match TRBD2. This CDR3 has 17 amino acids. Germline V gene lookup returns CDR1 LNHNV and CDR2 YYDKDF (reference sequence). V dropped 0 bases and J dropped 7; count of bases not matched to a gene: 5. CDR3 DNA: TGTGCCACCAGCAGAGATCTCAGGACTAGCGGGAGGAATGAGCAGTTCTTC. Translated, it gives CATSRDLRTSGRNEQFF.

This clonotype was counted a few times. J is TRBJ2-1 and V is TRBV25-1; 8 bases fit TRBD1. Germline-derived CDR1 and CDR2 are MGHDK and SYGVNS. The CDR3 is made up of 15 amino acids. Trimming cost V 6 bases and J 6 bases; bases outside gene matches: 10. The CDR3, as DNA: TGTGCCAGCAGCCCCTCGGGACAGGTCCCCAATGAGCAGTTCTTC. Translated: CASSPSGQVPNEQFF.

This rearrangement joins TRBV6-1 to TRBJ1-1, with 8 bases that match TRBD1. Trimming cost V 7 bases and J 6 bases; bases outside gene matches: 10. Looked up from germline, CDR1 is MNHNS and CDR2 is SASEGT. CDR3 length: 14 amino acids. This CDR3 reads CASTPDRVWAEAFF. CDR3 DNA: TGTGCCAGCACCCCGGACAGGGTTTGGGCTGAAGCTTTCTTT.

The CDR3 spells CASSHADRLTYEQYF. The CDR3 nucleotides read TGTGCCAGCAGCCACGCCGATAGACTAACCTACGAGCAGTACTTC. The chain combines TRBV3-1 with TRBJ2-7; D is perhaps TRBD2 (5 bases). CDR3 size: 15 residues. V was pared by 3 bases and J by 2 bases, with 14 bases between. CDR1 is LGHDT and CDR2 is YNNKEL in the germline V gene (reference sequence).

In the case of this clonotype: One junction end disagrees with the germline gene, perhaps due to a read error. CDR3 nucleotides: TGTGCCACCAGTGGTGGAGGGTCCTCCTCCCACAATGAGCAGTTCTTC. Protein product: CATSGGGSSSHNEQFF. The chain employs TRBV24-1 and TRBJ2-1, with D possibly matching TRBD2 (6 bases). Germline V gene data show CDR1 as KGHDR and CDR2 as SFDVKD. The CDR3 runs to 16 residues.

This clonotype was detected a few times. The gene calls are TRBV24-1 and TRBJ2-3; 10 bases match TRBD2. The V segment lost 10 bases and the J segment 7 bases; nucleotides outside the gene matches: 7. The CDR3 totals 13 residues. Germline assignment: CDR1 KGHDR and CDR2 SFDVKD. The DNA for the CDR3 is TGTGCCACGCAACTAGCGGGATCCTATACGCAGTATTTT. Translation: CATQLAGSYTQYF.

This sequence joins TRBV5-5 and TRBJ2-1; the D gene could be TRBD1 or TRBD2 (5 bases each). CDR1 and CDR2 (germline): SGHKS, YYEKEE (reference sequence). Trimming removed 5 bases at V and 3 bases at J, with 15 bases between. The CDR3 covers 15 residues. The CDR3 bases are TGTGCCAGCAGTCTGGGGGTAATGGACTACAATGAGCAGTTCTTC. Translated: CASSLGVMDYNEQFF.